The following is a T cell receptor beta chain sequence with its context. The germline CDR1 and CDR2 sequences are SGHTA and FQGTGA. Trimming left V 2 bases short and J 7 bases short, with 8 bases between. The CDR3 sequence is 12 residues long. How the authors handled the data: Amplification with reference gene primers provided the estimates of nucleated cell counts. The repertoire was sequenced with immunoSEQ multiplex PCR; TCRdb's copy has only in-frame clones and lacks some. Clone size and V and J calls were adopted from that table, with D and trimming inferred from the DNA. The sample yields 250,000 to 350,000 clones, roughly 89% seen once. This entry is derived from a study of blood T cell repertoires in COVID-19. About the research overall: Sites in the United States, Italy and Spain provided acute and convalescent COVID-19 samples. The analysed material was cDNA or gDNA that came from T cells, B-cell-depleted T cells, or PBMCs.

The TCR was taken from a man between 25 and 39 years old with acute or convalescent COVID-19. V usage is TRBV7-3 and J usage is TRBJ2-5, with no clear D. Material: peripheral blood. The CDR3 nucleotides read TGTGCCAGCAGCTTAGGCCCGGGGACCCAGTACTTC. Protein product: CASSLGPGTQYF. The complete variable domain, with remaining parts taken from reference TRBV7-3 and TRBJ2-5, reads GAGVSQTPSNKVTEKGKYVELRCDPISGHTALYWYRQSLGQGPEFLIYFQGTGAADDSGLPNDRFFAVRPEGSVSTLKIQRTERGDSAVYLCASSLGPGTQYFGPGTRLLVL.